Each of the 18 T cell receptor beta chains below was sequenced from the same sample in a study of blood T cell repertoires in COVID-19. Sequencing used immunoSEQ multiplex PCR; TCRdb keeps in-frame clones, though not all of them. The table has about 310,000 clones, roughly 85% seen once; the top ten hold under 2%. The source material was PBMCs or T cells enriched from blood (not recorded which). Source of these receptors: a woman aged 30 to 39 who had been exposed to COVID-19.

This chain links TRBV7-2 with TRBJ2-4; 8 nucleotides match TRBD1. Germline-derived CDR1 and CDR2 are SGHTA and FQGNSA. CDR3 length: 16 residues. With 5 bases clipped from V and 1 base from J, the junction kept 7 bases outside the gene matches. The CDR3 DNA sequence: TGTGCCAGCAGCCCCCGACAGGGGATCGCCAAAAACATTCAGTACTTC. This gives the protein CASSPRQGIAKNIQYF. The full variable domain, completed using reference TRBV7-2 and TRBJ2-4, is GAGVSQSPSNKVTEKGKDVELRCDPISGHTALYWYRQSLGQGLEFLIYFQGNSAPDKSGLPSDRFSAERTGGSVSTLTIQRTQQEDSAVYLCASSPRQGIAKNIQYFGAGTRLSVL.

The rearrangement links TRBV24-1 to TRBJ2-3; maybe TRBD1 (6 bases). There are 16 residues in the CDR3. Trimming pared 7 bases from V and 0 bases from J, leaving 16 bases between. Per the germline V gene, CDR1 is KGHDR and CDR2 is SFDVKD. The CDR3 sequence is CATSPQGIASTDTQYF. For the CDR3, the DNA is TGTGCCACCAGCCCCCAGGGGATAGCGAGCACAGATACGCAGTATTTT.

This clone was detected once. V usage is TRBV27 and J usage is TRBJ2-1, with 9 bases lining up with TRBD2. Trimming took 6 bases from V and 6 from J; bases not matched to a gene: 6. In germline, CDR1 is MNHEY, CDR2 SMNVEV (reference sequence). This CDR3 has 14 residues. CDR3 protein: CASSQRGVTNEQFF. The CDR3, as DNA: TGTGCCAGCAGCCAGCGGGGGGTTACCAATGAGCAGTTCTTC.

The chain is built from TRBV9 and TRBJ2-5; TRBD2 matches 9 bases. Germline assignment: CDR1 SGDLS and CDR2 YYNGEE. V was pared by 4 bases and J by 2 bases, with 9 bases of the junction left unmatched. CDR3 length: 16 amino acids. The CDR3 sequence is CASSRGAGGIQETQYF. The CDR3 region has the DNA TGTGCCAGCAGCAGGGGAGCGGGGGGAATTCAAGAGACCCAGTACTTC.

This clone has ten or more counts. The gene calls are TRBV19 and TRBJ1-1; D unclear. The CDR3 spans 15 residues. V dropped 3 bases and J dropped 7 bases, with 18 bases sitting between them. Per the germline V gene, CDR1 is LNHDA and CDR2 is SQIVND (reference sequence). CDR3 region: CASSILGSSESEAFF. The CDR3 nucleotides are TGTGCCAGTAGTATTCTCGGGTCGTCCGAAAGTGAAGCTTTCTTT.

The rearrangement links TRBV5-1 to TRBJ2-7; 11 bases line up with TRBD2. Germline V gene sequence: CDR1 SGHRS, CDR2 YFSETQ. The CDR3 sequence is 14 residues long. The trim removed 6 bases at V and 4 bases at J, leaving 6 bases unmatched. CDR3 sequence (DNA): TGCGCCAGCAATACCGGGACTAGCGGTTACGAGCAGTACTTC. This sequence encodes CASNTGTSGYEQYF.

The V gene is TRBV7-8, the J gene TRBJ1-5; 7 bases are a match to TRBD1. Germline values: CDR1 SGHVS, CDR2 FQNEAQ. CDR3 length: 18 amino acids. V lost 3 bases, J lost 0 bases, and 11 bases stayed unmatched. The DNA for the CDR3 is TGTGCCAGCAGCTTCGACAGGGATCGAACCTATAGCAATCAGCCCCAGCATTTT. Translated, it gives CASSFDRDRTYSNQPQHF.

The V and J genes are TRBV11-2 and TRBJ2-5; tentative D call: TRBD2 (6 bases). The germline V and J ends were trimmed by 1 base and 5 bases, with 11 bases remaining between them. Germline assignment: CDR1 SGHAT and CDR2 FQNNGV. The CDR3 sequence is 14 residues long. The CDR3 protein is CASSLGLASETQYF. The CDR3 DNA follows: TGTGCCAGCAGCTTAGGTCTAGCGAGCGAGACCCAGTACTTC.

CDR3 amino acids: CASSERGGRSYEQFF. In DNA, the CDR3 is TGTGCCAGCAGTGAAAGGGGGGGTAGGTCCTATGAGCAGTTCTTC. The chain employs TRBV2 and TRBJ2-1, with TRBD2 as a possible D gene (7 bases). This CDR3 is 15 amino acids long. CDR1 and CDR2 from the germline V gene are SNHLY and FYNNEI. V lost 2 bases and J 8 bases, leaving 16 bases between the germline ends.

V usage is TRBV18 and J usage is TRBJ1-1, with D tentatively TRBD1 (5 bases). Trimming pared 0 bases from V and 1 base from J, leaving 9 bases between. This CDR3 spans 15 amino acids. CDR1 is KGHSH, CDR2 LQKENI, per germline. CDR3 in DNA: TGTGCCAGCTCACCACCGGAGGGGTCGAACACTGAAGCTTTCTTT. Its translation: CASSPPEGSNTEAFF.

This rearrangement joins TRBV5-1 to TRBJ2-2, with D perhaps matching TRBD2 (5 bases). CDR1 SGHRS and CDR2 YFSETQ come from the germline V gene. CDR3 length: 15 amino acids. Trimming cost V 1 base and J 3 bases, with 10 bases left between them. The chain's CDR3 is CASSLNGKDTGELFF. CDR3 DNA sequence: TGCGCCAGCAGCTTGAACGGGAAGGACACCGGGGAGCTGTTTTTT.

The DNA of the CDR3 is TGTGCCAGCAGACGGACAGGCTCCGTCTCCCTAGCCAAAAACATTCAGTACTTC. Protein sequence: CASRRTGSVSLAKNIQYF. This chain links TRBV27 with TRBJ2-4; TRBD1 agrees at 7 bases. V gave up 6 bases and J gave up 0 bases; unmatched junction bases: 14. CDR1 and CDR2 from the germline V gene are MNHEY and SMNVEV (reference sequence). The CDR3 sequence is 18 residues long.

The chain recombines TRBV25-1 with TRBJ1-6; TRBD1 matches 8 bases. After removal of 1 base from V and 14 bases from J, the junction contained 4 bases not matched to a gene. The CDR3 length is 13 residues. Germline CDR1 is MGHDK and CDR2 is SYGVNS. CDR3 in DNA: TGTGCCAGCAGTGAATGGACAGGGCCGGCCCTCCACTTT. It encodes CASSEWTGPALHF.

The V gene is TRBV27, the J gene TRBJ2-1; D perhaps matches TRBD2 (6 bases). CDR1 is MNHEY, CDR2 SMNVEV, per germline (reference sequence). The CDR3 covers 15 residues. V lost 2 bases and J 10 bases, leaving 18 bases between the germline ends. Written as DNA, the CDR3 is TGTGCCAGCAGTTTAGGACTATCCCCCTATAGGGAGCAGTTCTTC. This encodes CASSLGLSPYREQFF.

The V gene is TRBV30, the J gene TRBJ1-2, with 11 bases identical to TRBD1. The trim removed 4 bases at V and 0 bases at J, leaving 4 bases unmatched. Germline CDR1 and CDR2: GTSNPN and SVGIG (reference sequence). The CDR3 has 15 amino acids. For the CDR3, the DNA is TGTGCCTGGATGGGGACAGGGGGGACTAACTATGGCTACACCTTC. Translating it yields CAWMGTGGTNYGYTF.

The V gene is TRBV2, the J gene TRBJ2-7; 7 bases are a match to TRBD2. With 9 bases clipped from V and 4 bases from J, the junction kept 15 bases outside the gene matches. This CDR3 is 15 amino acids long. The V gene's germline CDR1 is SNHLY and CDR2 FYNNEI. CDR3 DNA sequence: TGTGCCAGTATTAGTGAGTCTTGGGAGGGGTACGAGCAGTACTTC. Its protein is CASISESWEGYEQYF.

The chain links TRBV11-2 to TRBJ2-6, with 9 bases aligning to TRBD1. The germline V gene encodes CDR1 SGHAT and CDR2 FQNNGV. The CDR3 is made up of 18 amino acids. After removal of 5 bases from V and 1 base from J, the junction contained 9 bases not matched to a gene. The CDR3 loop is CASSLLKGQGSGANVLTF. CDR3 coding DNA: TGTGCCAGCAGCCTTTTAAAGGGACAGGGATCTGGGGCCAACGTCCTGACTTTC.

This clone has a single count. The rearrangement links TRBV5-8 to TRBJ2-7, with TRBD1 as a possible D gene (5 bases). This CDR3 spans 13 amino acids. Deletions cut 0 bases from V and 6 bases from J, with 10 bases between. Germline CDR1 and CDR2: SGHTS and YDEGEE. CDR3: CASSLAPGIEQYF. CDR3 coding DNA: TGTGCCAGCAGCTTGGCTCCAGGGATCGAGCAGTACTTC.